Sequencing of this T cell receptor (beta chain) was carried out in a study of CD8+ T cells in alopecia areata. The germline V gene encodes CDR1 SGHTA and CDR2 FQGNSA. The CDR3 extends over 11 amino acids. Trimming took off 1 base at V and 10 bases at J, with 6 bases between the two ends. Following extraction, RNA underwent reverse transcription to cDNA, which served as the sequencing template. The table came from immunoSEQ multiplex PCR; TCRdb's copy has only in-frame clones and leaves some out. Among more than 200,000 clones listed, less than 80% were seen once. This material consisted of CD4+ T cells sorted from blood, taken at week 0. The rearrangement uses TRBV7-2 and TRBJ2-3; no clear D gene. This clonotype was obtained from a human donor with alopecia areata. CDR3 in amino acids: CASSLVDPQYF. CDR3 nucleotides: TGTGCCAGCAGCTTAGTGGACCCGCAGTATTTT.